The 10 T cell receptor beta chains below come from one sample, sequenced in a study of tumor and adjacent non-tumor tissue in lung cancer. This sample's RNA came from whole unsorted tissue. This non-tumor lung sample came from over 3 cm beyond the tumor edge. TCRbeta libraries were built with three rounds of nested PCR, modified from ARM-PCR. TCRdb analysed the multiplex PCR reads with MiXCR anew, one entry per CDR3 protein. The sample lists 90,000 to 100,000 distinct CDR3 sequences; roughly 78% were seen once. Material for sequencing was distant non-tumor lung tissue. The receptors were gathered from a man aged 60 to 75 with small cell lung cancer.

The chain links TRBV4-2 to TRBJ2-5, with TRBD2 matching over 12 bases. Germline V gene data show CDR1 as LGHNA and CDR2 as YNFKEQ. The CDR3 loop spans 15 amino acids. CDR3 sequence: CANSSRLAGEETQYF. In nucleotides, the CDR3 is TGTGCTAACAGCTCAAGACTAGCGGGAGAAGAGACCCAGTACTTC.

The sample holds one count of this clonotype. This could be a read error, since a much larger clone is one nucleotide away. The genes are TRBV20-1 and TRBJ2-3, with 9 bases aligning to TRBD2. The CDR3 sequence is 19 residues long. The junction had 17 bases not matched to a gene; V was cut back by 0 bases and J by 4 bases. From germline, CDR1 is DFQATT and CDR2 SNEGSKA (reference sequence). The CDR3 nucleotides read TGCAGTGCTAGAGATGGGTCCCCGTCTAGCGGGATTGGAGCAGATACGCAGTATTTT. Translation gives CSARDGSPSSGIGADTQYF.

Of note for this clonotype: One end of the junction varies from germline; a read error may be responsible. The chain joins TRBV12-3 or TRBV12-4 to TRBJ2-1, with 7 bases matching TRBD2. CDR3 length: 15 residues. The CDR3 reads CASSRACGDYNEQLF. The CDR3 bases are TGTGCCAGCTCCCGGGCCTGCGGGGACTACAATGAGCAGCTCTTC.

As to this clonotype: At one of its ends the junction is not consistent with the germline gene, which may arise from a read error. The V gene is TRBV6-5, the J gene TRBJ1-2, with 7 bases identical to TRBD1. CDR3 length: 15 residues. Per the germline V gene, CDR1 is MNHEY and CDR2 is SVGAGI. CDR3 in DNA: TGTGGCAGCAGTTTGCAAACCGGGACAGTCTATGACTACACCTTC. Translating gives CGSSLQTGTVYDYTF.

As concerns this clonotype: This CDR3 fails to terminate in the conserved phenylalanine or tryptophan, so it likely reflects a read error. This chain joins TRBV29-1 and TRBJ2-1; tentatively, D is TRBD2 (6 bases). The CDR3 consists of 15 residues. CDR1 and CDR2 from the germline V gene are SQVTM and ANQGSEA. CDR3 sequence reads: CSGAPLRWYYNEQFL. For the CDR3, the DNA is TGTAGCGGAGCCCCGTTGCGGTGGTATTACAATGAGCAGTTCTTA.

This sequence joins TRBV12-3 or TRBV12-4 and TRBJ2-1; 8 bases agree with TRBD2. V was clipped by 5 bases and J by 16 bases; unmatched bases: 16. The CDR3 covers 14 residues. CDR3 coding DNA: TGTGCCAGCAGTCGTGGCGGGAGGAGCAATGCGCACTTCTTC. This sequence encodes CASSRGGRSNAHFF.

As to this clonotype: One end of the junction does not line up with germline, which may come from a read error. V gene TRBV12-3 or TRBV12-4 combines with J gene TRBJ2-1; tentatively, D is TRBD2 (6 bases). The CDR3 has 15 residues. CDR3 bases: TGTACCAGCTCCCCCCGGGGGAATTCCTACGATGAGCAGTTCTTC. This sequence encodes CTSSPRGNSYDEQFF.

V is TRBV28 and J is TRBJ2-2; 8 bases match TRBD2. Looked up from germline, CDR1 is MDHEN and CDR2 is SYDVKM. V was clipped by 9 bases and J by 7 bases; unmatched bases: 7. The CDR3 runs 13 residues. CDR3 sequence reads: CARSQRGSGELFF. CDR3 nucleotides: TGTGCCAGGTCCCAGCGGGGGAGCGGGGAGCTGTTTTTT.

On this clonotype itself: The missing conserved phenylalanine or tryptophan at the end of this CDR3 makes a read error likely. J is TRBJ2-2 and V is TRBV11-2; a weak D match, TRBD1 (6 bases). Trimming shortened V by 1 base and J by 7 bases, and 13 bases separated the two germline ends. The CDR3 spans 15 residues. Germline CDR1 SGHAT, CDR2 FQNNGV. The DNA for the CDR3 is TGTGCCAGCAGCTTAGGGACTGGGGACATCGGGGAGCTGTTTTGT. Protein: CASSLGTGDIGELFC.

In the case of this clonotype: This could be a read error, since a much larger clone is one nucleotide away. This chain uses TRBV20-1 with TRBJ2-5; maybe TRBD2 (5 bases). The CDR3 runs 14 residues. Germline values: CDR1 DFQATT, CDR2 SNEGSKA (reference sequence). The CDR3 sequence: CSARDASSFETQCF. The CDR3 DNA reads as TGCAGTGCTAGAGATGCTAGCTCGTTCGAGACCCAGTGCTTC.